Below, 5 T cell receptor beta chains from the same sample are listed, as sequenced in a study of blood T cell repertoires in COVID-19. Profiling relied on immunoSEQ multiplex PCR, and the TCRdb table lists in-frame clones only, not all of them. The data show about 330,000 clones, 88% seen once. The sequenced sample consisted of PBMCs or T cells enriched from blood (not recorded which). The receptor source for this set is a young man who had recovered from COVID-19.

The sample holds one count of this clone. The CDR3 region has the DNA TGTGCCAGCAGTATAGGGACAGCTAATCAGCCCCAGCATTTT. Protein product: CASSIGTANQPQHF. The V call is TRBV6-5, the J call TRBJ1-5; 7 nucleotides line up with TRBD1. CDR3 length equals 14 residues. Germline lookup yields CDR1 MNHEY and CDR2 SVGAGI. Trimming at V came to 5 bases and at J to 4 bases, leaving 5 bases not matched to a gene.

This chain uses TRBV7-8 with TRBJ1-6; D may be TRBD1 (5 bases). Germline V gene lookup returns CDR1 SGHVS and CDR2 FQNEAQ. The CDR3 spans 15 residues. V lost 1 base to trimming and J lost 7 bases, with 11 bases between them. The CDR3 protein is CASSLVARVNSPLHF. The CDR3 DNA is TGTGCCAGCAGCTTAGTGGCCAGGGTAAATTCACCCCTCCACTTT.

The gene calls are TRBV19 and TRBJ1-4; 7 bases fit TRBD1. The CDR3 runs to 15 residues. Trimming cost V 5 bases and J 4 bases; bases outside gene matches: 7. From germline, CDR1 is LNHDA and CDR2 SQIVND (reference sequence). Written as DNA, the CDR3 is TGTGCCAGTAGTGCCACAGGGGTATATAATGAAAAACTGTTTTTT. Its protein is CASSATGVYNEKLFF.

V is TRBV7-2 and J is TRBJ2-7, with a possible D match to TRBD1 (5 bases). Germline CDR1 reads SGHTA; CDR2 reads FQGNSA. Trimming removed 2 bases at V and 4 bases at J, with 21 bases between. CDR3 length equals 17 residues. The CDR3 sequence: CASSLPGQATATYEQYF. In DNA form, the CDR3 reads TGTGCCAGCAGCTTACCCGGGCAGGCGACAGCAACTTACGAGCAGTACTTC.

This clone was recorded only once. The DNA of the CDR3 is TGTGCCAGCGAAGGGGATTTCGCCTATAATTCACCCCTCCACTTT. Translation gives CASEGDFAYNSPLHF. J is TRBJ1-6 and V is TRBV2, with D perhaps matching TRBD1 (5 bases). The CDR3 consists of 15 residues. Trimming cost V 8 bases and J 2 bases, with 13 bases left between them. CDR1 SNHLY and CDR2 FYNNEI come from the germline V gene.